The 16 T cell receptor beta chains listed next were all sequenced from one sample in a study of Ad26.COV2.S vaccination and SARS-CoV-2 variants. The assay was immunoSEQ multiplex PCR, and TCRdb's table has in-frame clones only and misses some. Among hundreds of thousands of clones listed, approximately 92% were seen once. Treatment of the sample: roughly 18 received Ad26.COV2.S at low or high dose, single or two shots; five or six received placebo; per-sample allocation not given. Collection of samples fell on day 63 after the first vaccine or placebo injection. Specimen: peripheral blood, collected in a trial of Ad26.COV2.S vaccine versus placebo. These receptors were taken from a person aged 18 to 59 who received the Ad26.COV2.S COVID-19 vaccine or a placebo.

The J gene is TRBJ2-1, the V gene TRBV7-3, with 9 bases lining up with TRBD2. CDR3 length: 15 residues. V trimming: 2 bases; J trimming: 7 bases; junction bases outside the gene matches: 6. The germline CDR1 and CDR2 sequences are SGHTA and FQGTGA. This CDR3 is CASSLAGGPGNEQFF. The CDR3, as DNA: TGTGCCAGCAGCTTAGCGGGAGGGCCGGGGAATGAGCAGTTCTTC.

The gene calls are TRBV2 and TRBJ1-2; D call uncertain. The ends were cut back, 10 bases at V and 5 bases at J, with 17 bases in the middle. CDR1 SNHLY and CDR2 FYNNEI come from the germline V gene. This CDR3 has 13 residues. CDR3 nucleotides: TGTGCCATAGTCCGGGGTAGTGGGTATGGCTACACCTTC. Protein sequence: CAIVRGSGYGYTF.

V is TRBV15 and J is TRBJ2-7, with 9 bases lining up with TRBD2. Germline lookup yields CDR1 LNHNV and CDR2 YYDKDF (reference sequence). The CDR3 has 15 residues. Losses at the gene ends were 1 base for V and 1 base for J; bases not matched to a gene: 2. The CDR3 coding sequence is TGTGCCACCAGCAGAGTTGCGGGAGGGTCCTACGAGCAGTACTTC. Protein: CATSRVAGGSYEQYF.

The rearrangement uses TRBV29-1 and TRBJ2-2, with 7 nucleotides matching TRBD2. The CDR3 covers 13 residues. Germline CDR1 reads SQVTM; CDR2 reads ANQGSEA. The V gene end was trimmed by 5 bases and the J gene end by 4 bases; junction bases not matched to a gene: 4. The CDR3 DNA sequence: TGCAGCGTTTCTGAGCGGGGCACCGGGGAGCTGTTTTTT. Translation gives CSVSERGTGELFF.

The CDR3 DNA reads TGTGCCAGCAGCGTAGGGGAGCGGGATGGGACCCAGTACTTC. This codes for CASSVGERDGTQYF. The chain combines TRBV9 with TRBJ2-5; 7 bases are shared with TRBD2. There are 14 residues in the CDR3. V lost 0 bases to trimming and J lost 7 bases; unmatched junction nucleotides: 6. The germline CDR1 and CDR2 sequences are SGDLS and YYNGEE.

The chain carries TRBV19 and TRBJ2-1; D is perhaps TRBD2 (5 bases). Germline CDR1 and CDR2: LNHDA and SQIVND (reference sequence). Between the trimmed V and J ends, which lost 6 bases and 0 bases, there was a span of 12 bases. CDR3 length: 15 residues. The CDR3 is CASSERRSSYNEQFF. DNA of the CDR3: TGTGCCAGTAGCGAGCGGAGAAGCTCCTACAATGAGCAGTTCTTC.

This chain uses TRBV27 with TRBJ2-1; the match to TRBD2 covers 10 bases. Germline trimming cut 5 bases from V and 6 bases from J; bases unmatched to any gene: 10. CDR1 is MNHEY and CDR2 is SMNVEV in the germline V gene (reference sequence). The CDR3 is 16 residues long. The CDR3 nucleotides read TGTGCCAGCAGTCAGCCCCTAGCGGGAGCCCTCAATGAGCAGTTCTTC. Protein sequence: CASSQPLAGALNEQFF.

The CDR3 DNA sequence: TGTGCCACCAGTGACCCGGGGGGGACCCAGTACTTC. The encoded protein is CATSDPGGTQYF. The chain couples TRBV24-1 to TRBJ2-5, with TRBD2 matching over 7 bases. CDR1 and CDR2 (germline): KGHDR, SFDVKD. After removal of 4 bases from V and 7 bases from J, the junction contained 2 bases not matched to a gene. The length of the CDR3 is 12 residues.

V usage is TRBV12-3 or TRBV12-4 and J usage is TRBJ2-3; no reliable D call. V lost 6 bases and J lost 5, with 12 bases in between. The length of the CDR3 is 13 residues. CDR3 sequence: CASSLLSGDTQYF. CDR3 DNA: TGTGCCAGCAGCCTCCTAAGTGGAGATACGCAGTATTTT.

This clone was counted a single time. CDR3 protein: CASSSGQGASRTEAFF. For the CDR3, the DNA is TGTGCCAGCAGCTCGGGACAGGGGGCTTCTAGAACTGAAGCTTTCTTT. V is TRBV7-2 and J is TRBJ1-1; 12 bases line up with TRBD1. Trimming removed 4 bases from V and 5 bases from J; junction bases left unmatched: 8. CDR3 size: 16 residues. CDR1 is SGHTA and CDR2 is FQGNSA in the germline V gene.

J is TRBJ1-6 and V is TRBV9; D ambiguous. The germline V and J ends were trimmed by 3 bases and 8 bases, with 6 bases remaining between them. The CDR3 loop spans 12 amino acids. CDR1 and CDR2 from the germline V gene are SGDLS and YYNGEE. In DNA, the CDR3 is TGTGCCAGCAGCGGGGTCGATTCACCCCTCCACTTT. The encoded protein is CASSGVDSPLHF.

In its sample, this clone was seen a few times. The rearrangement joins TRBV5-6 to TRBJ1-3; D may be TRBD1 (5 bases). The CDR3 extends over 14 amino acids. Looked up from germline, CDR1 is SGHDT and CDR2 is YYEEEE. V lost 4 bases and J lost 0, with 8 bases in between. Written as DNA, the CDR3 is TGTGCCAGCAGCCAAACAGGCTCTGGAAACACCATATATTTT. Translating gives CASSQTGSGNTIYF. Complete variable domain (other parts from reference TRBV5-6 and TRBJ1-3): DAGVTQSPTHLIKTRGQQVTLRCSPKSGHDTVSWYQQALGQGPQFIFQYYEEEERQRGNFPDRFSGHQFPNYSSELNVNALLLGDSALYLCASSQTGSGNTIYFGEGSWLTVV.

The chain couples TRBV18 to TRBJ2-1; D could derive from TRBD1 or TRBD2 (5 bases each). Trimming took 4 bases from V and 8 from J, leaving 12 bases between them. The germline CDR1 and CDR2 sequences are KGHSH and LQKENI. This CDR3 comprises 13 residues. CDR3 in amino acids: CASSRGNLDEQFF. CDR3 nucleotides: TGTGCCAGCTCACGGGGGAATCTCGATGAGCAGTTCTTC. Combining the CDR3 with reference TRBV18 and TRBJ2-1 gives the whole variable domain NAGVMQNPRHLVRRRGQEARLRCSPMKGHSHVYWYRQLPEEGLKFMVYLQKENIIDESGMPKERFSAEFPKEGPSILRIQQVVRGDSAAYFCASSRGNLDEQFFGPGTRLTVL.

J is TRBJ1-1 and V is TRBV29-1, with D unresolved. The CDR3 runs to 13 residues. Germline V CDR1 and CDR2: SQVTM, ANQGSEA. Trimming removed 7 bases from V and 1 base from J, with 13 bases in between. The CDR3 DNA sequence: TGCAGCGCCGACAACGGGGAGAACACTGAAGCTTTCTTT. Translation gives CSADNGENTEAFF.

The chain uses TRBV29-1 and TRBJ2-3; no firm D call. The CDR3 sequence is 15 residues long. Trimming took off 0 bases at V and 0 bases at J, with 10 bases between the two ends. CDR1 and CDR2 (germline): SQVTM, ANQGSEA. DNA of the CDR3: TGCAGCGTTGAAGATCTCACCTATAGCACAGATACGCAGTATTTT. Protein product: CSVEDLTYSTDTQYF.

The CDR3, as DNA: TGCGCCAGCAGCCAAGATCGAGGGACAGGCACAATCGGCTACACCTTC. Residues: CASSQDRGTGTIGYTF. The chain carries TRBV4-3 and TRBJ1-2; 8 nucleotides agree with TRBD1. The CDR3 covers 16 residues. The V segment lost 0 bases and the J segment 8 bases; nucleotides outside the gene matches: 11. The germline gives CDR1 LGHNA, CDR2 YSLEER.